This T cell receptor (beta chain) was observed in a study of T cell repertoires in cytomegalovirus infection. At the level of the study: Public TCR beta signature analysis indicated the presence of both CMV infection and matching HLA type.

The germline V gene encodes CDR1 SNHLY and CDR2 FYNNEI. This CDR3 region has 15 residues. V was clipped by 7 bases and J by 3 bases; unmatched bases: 7. TCRdb used MiXCR to reprocess the reads, holding one entry per CDR3 protein. Here the sample spans about 130,000 distinct CDR3 sequences, 20% to 30% being singletons. Study findings and constraints: Clonotypes of TCR beta that were HLA-C-restricted and CMV-specific dominated the ex vivo response.

Of note for this clonotype: The antigen is undetermined.

The receptor comes from a human donor in good health (CMV status not recorded). Some clones in this sample may be carry-over from other donors' samples. This chain connects TRBV2 to TRBJ2-3; 10 bases fit TRBD2. Input material: PBMCs, sequenced either directly or after in vitro stimulation (not recorded which). The CDR3 coding sequence is TGTGCCAGCACCCGGACTAGCGGAGAAACAGATACGCAGTATTTT. The encoded protein is CASTRTSGETDTQYF. Using reference TRBV2 and TRBJ2-3 for the parts outside the CDR3, the full variable domain is EPEVTQTPSHQVTQMGQEVILRCVPISNHLYFYWYRQILGQKVEFLVSFYNNEISEKSEIFDDQFSVERPDGSNFTLKIRSTKLEDSAMYFCASTRTSGETDTQYFGPGTRLTVL.